A selection of T cell receptor beta chains follows, all from one sample in a study of OX40 agonist ivuxolimab in advanced cancers. Libraries were prepared by immunoSEQ multiplex PCR; TCRdb keeps only in-frame clonotypes and omits some of them. Of 70,000 or so clones listed, about 90% were seen once; the top ten hold around 8%. Sequencing used CD4+ or CD8+ T cells sorted from blood, obtained in a trial of the OX40 agonist ivuxolimab. Source of these receptors: an adult with an advanced solid tumor such as melanoma, head and neck, liver or kidney cancer. Each CDR3 is given with its conserved first and last residue. The order of the fields is D gene, J gene, V gene, clone size, CDR3 DNA, CDR3 protein. D genes are given only for firm matches. Where a row states a size, it is once, few, many or the class of an expanded clone; other rows omit it.

>-|TRBJ2-3|TRBV10-1|-
TGCGCCAGCAGTGCTATACACTTGGGGGACCCAAGCACAGATACGCAGTATTTT
CASSAIHLGDPSTDTQYF
>-|TRBJ1-2|TRBV14|-
TGTGCCAGCAGCCAAGAGAGGGATGGTGGCTACACCTTC
CASSQERDGGYTF
>-|TRBJ2-3|TRBV14|-
TGTGCCAGCAGCCAAGATATGAAGAAGGCACCCTTCGGCACAGATACGCAGTATTTT
CASSQDMKKAPFGTDTQYF
>-|TRBJ2-3|TRBV19|-
TGTGCCAGTAGTATGTGGGACTTCAGCACAGATACGCAGTATTTT
CASSMWDFSTDTQYF
>TRBD2|TRBJ2-1|TRBV27|-
TGTGCCAGCAGTTTACAGCGGGGCAATGAGCAGTTCTTC
CASSLQRGNEQFF
>TRBD1|TRBJ1-5|TRBV7-6|-
TGTGCCAGCAGCTTAGGCGGGACAGGGAGTAGCAATCAGCCCCAGCATTTT
CASSLGGTGSSNQPQHF
>TRBD1|TRBJ2-7|TRBV7-9|-
TGTGCCAGCAGCCCCGGACAGGGGGCCTCCTACGAGCAGTACTTC
CASSPGQGASYEQYF
>TRBD1|TRBJ1-1|TRBV6-5|once
TGTGCCAGCAGTTACGCGACAGGGGGCACTGAAGCTTTCTTT
CASSYATGGTEAFF
>-|TRBJ1-6|TRBV11-2|-
TGTGCCAGCAGCCTAGGGCAATATAATTCACCCCTCCACTTT
CASSLGQYNSPLHF
>-|TRBJ1-1|TRBV9|few
TGTGCCAGCAGCCAGGTTCAGAACACTGAAGCTTTCTTT
CASSQVQNTEAFF
>-|TRBJ1-1|TRBV9|-
TGTGCCAGCAGCGTAGGTGGGACTGAAGCTTTCTTT
CASSVGGTEAFF
>-|TRBJ2-2|TRBV11-2|once
TGTGCCAGCAGATCCAGGGGTGGGAACACCGGGGAGCTGTTTTTT
CASRSRGGNTGELFF
>-|TRBJ2-7|TRBV25-1|once
TGTGCCAGCAGTGACGGAGTTTACGAGCAGTACTTC
CASSDGVYEQYF
>-|TRBJ1-1|TRBV5-6|-
TGTGCCAGCAGCTTATCAGGGAGAACTGAAGCTTTCTTT
CASSLSGRTEAFF
>-|TRBJ2-7|TRBV5-6|-
TGTGCCAGCAGCTGGGGGACGGGGAGGTACGAGCAGTACTTC
CASSWGTGRYEQYF
>TRBD2|TRBJ2-7|TRBV4-1|-
TGCGCCAGCAGCTGGACTAGCGGGGGCTACGAGCAGTACTTC
CASSWTSGGYEQYF
>-|TRBJ2-1|TRBV6-5|-
TGTGCCAGCAGGGGTAATGAGCAGTTCTTC
CASRGNEQFF
>-|TRBJ1-2|TRBV20-1|-
TGCAGTGCTCAGTATACTCAGGGCTACACCTTC
CSAQYTQGYTF
>-|TRBJ1-2|TRBV19|-
TGTGCCACTAGCGGGACGGTTGGCTATGGCTACACCTTC
CATSGTVGYGYTF
>-|TRBJ1-2|TRBV29-1|-
TGCAGCGTTGAGTCTAATGGCTACACCTTC
CSVESNGYTF
>TRBD2|TRBJ2-1|TRBV19|-
TGTGCCAGTAGTATAGGGGGAGCGGGGACCTACAATGAGCAGTTCTTC
CASSIGGAGTYNEQFF
>-|TRBJ2-1|TRBV7-3|-
TGTGCCAGCAGCTCCGCCGGGAAATCCTACAATGAGCAGTTCTTC
CASSSAGKSYNEQFF
>-|TRBJ1-6|TRBV11-2|once
TGTGCCAGCAGCTTAGACAGGCCGCCTGGCTATAATTCACCCCTCCACTTT
CASSLDRPPGYNSPLHF
>TRBD1|TRBJ1-1|TRBV25-1|-
TGTGCCAGCGACAGGGGATGGAACACTGAAGCTTTCTTT
CASDRGWNTEAFF
>TRBD1|TRBJ2-5|TRBV5-1|-
TGCGCCAGCAGCCCCGGACAGGTGGAAGGGACCCAGTACTTC
CASSPGQVEGTQYF
>-|TRBJ1-5|TRBV6-1|-
TGTGCCAGCAGTGAAAATCTCTATAGCAATCAGCCCCAGCATTTT
CASSENLYSNQPQHF
>-|TRBJ2-5|TRBV25-1|-
TGTGCCAGCAGTGAATATGTCGGGGAGACCCAGTACTTC
CASSEYVGETQYF
>-|TRBJ2-7|TRBV21-1|-
TGTGCCAGCAGCGGGCAGGAGGGGCGGGTTGGCGAGCAGTACTTC
CASSGQEGRVGEQYF
>-|TRBJ1-5|TRBV30|-
TGTGCCTGGAGTCCCCTGACAGGACATCAGCCCCAGCATTTT
CAWSPLTGHQPQHF